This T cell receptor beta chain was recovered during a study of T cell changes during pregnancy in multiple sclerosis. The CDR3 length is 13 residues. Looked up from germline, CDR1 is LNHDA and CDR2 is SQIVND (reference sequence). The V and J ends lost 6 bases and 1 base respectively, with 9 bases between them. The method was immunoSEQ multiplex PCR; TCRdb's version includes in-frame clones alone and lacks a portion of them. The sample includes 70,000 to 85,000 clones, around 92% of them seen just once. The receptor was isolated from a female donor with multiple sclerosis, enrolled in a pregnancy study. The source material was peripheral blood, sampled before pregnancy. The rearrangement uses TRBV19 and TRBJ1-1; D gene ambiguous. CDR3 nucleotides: TGTGCCAGTAGGCACGCTACGAACACTGAAGCTTTCTTT. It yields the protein CASRHATNTEAFF.